One and the same sample provided the 17 T cell receptor beta chains below, sequenced in a study of CD8+ T cells in alopecia areata. Investigators isolated RNA and reverse transcribed it into cDNA to act as the sequencing template. The method was immunoSEQ multiplex PCR; TCRdb's version includes in-frame clones alone and lacks a portion of them. The repertoire includes 7,500 to 10,000 clones, approximately 70% of them detected once, and approximately 14% sits in the top ten. It was from alopecia areata patients that lesional scalp punch biopsies and peripheral blood were collected. Sequenced sample: skin. These receptors were collected from a human donor with alopecia areata.

The rearrangement joins TRBV6-5 to TRBJ2-1, with D possibly matching TRBD1 (5 bases). Germline-derived CDR1 and CDR2 are MNHEY and SVGAGI. Trimming cost V 4 bases and J 7 bases, with 17 bases left between them. The CDR3 runs 15 residues. Here the CDR3 reads CASSFDPRPGNEQFF. CDR3 nucleotide sequence: TGTGCCAGCAGTTTTGACCCACGGCCAGGGAATGAGCAGTTCTTC.

The chain carries TRBV29-1 and TRBJ2-5, with 10 bases identical to TRBD2. Germline CDR1 reads SQVTM; CDR2 reads ANQGSEA. This CDR3 contains 15 residues. Trimming at V came to 6 bases and at J to 5 bases, leaving 12 bases not matched to a gene. CDR3 region: CSVRTGTSASETQYF. In nucleotides, the CDR3 is TGCAGCGTGCGTACCGGGACTAGCGCTTCGGAGACCCAGTACTTC.

The J gene is TRBJ2-5, the V gene TRBV5-4; 9 nucleotides align to TRBD2. CDR1 is SGHNT and CDR2 is YYREEE in the germline V gene (reference sequence). The CDR3 extends over 14 amino acids. The J segment lost 5 bases and the V segment lost 9 bases, leaving 11 bases of the junction unmatched. CDR3 coding DNA: TGTGCCACCTCGGCGGGAGGGGGCGATGAGACCCAGTACTTC. This gives the protein CATSAGGGDETQYF.

The rearrangement uses TRBV7-9 and TRBJ2-7; 7 bases agree with TRBD1. J lost 2 bases, V lost 6 bases, and 10 bases had no gene match. Germline CDR1 SEHNR, CDR2 FQNEAQ (reference sequence). The CDR3 covers 15 residues. DNA of the CDR3: TGTGCCAGCAGTTATGGGGACAGACGCACCTACGAGCAGTACTTC. Translating gives CASSYGDRRTYEQYF. Complete variable domain (other parts from reference TRBV7-9 and TRBJ2-7): DTGVSQNPRHKITKRGQNVTFRCDPISEHNRLYWYRQTLGQGPEFLTYFQNEAQLEKSRLLSDRFSAERPKGSFSTLEIQRTEQGDSAMYLCASSYGDRRTYEQYFGPGTRLTVT.

This sequence joins TRBV5-1 and TRBJ1-2; possible D gene TRBD1, 5 bases. CDR3 size: 11 residues. Germline CDR1 and CDR2: SGHRS and YFSETQ. Trimming stripped 10 bases from V and 4 bases from J, with 11 bases between. DNA of the CDR3: TGCGCCTCGGGGGAGACCTATGGCTACACCTTC. Translation: CASGETYGYTF.

The rearrangement links TRBV20-1 to TRBJ2-7; 9 bases line up with TRBD1. The CDR3 is 11 residues long. CDR1 is DFQATT and CDR2 is SNEGSKA in the germline V gene (reference sequence). The CDR3 DNA reads TGCACCGGACAGGGGTTATACGAGCAGTACTTC. It yields the protein CTGQGLYEQYF.

This sequence joins TRBV29-1 and TRBJ1-1, with D possibly matching TRBD1 (5 bases). Trimming stripped 1 base from V and 1 base from J, with 16 bases between. This CDR3 is built from 16 residues. The V gene's germline CDR1 is SQVTM and CDR2 ANQGSEA. The CDR3 loop reads CSVEGSGEWGNTEAFF. Written as DNA, the CDR3 is TGCAGCGTTGAAGGGTCGGGGGAGTGGGGGAACACTGAAGCTTTCTTT. Supplemented by reference TRBV29-1 and TRBJ1-1, the full variable domain reads SAVISQKPSRDICQRGTSLTIQCQVDSQVTMMFWYRQQPGQSLTLIATANQGSEATYESGFVIDKFPISRPNLTFSTLTVSNMSPEDSSIYLCSVEGSGEWGNTEAFFGQGTRLTVV.

The chain is built from TRBV7-2 and TRBJ2-7; 7 bases match TRBD2. Germline lookup yields CDR1 SGHTA and CDR2 FQGNSA. The CDR3 sequence is 14 residues long. V lost 5 bases to trimming and J lost 3 bases; unmatched junction nucleotides: 7. CDR3: CASSEAGQIYEQYF. DNA for the CDR3: TGTGCCAGCAGCGAAGCGGGGCAGATCTACGAGCAGTACTTC.

The chain employs TRBV2 and TRBJ1-5; D ambiguous. Germline CDR1 is SNHLY and CDR2 is FYNNEI. Trimming removed 10 bases at V and 3 bases at J, with 10 bases between. The CDR3 loop spans 12 amino acids. CDR3 coding DNA: TGTGCCACTCGCGGGTTCAATCAGCCCCAGCATTTT. It codes for CATRGFNQPQHF.

V usage is TRBV18 and J usage is TRBJ2-1; D possibly corresponds to TRBD2 (7 bases). The CDR3 is 16 residues long. The V gene lost 2 bases and the J gene lost 0 bases, with 11 bases spanning the gap. Per the germline V gene, CDR1 is KGHSH and CDR2 is LQKENI. CDR3 nucleotide sequence: TGTGCCAGCTCACCATTTGCGGGGGCCTCCTACAATGAGCAGTTCTTC. Amino acids: CASSPFAGASYNEQFF.

This rearrangement joins TRBV27 to TRBJ2-3; D gene ambiguous. The CDR3 sequence is 13 residues long. The V gene lost 11 bases and the J gene lost 2 bases, with 14 bases spanning the gap. CDR1 and CDR2 from the germline V gene are MNHEY and SMNVEV (reference sequence). The CDR3 DNA follows: TGTGCCTGCCGGGTGAGTGCCACAGATACGCAGTATTTT. This gives the protein CACRVSATDTQYF.

This clone was detected only a few times. The chain has TRBV29-1 and TRBJ1-1; 7 nucleotides agree with TRBD1. The CDR3 extends over 14 amino acids. The V segment lost 8 bases and the J segment 2 bases; nucleotides outside the gene matches: 11. Germline values: CDR1 SQVTM, CDR2 ANQGSEA. CDR3 in DNA: TGCAGCTTTAAATCAGGGGGAGGAAACACTGAAGCTTTCTTT. Translation gives CSFKSGGGNTEAFF.

J is TRBJ2-1 and V is TRBV5-1; 7 bases agree with TRBD2. There are 15 residues in the CDR3. With 4 bases clipped from V and 7 bases from J, the junction kept 11 bases outside the gene matches. The V gene's germline CDR1 is SGHRS and CDR2 YFSETQ. The CDR3 coding sequence is TGCGCCAGCAGCCAGCCGACTAGCTCGAGAAATGAGCAGTTCTTC. Translated, it gives CASSQPTSSRNEQFF.

In regard to this clone: Its ends do not fully match the called genes, so a read error is possible. The V call is TRBV7-7, the J call TRBJ2-3, with D unclear. The CDR3 is made up of 13 amino acids. The germline gives CDR1 SSHAT, CDR2 FNYEAQ (reference sequence). CDR3 protein: CASSLGSADTQYF. The CDR3 coding sequence is TGTGCTAGCAGCTTAGGGTCAGCAGATACGCAGTATTTT.

This clone was detected only a few times. The chain couples TRBV19 to TRBJ1-1; no firm D call. V lost 0 bases and J lost 8, with 10 bases in between. The CDR3 length is 13 residues. CDR1 is LNHDA, CDR2 SQIVND, per germline (reference sequence). The CDR3 reads CASSIDRRPEAFF. For the CDR3, the DNA is TGTGCCAGTAGTATAGATCGCCGTCCCGAAGCTTTCTTT.

The chain is built from TRBV7-4 and TRBJ2-1; tentatively, D is TRBD1 (5 bases). Germline CDR1 and CDR2: SGHVT and SQSDAQ. This CDR3 has 19 residues. Trimming cost V 5 bases and J 0 bases, with 23 bases left between them. The CDR3 loop is CASSTFGGALVYSYNEQFF. The CDR3 region has the DNA TGTGCCAGCAGCACTTTTGGTGGGGCACTGGTTTACTCCTACAATGAGCAGTTCTTC.

CDR3 sequence reads: CASSSDRERETQYF. Here the CDR3 DNA reads TGTGCCAGCAGCTCCGACAGGGAAAGAGAGACCCAGTACTTC. The chain uses TRBV13 and TRBJ2-5; 7 nucleotides align to TRBD1. The V and J ends lost 4 bases and 4 bases, in that order; junction bases with no gene match: 6. This CDR3 is 14 amino acids long. Germline values: CDR1 PRHDT, CDR2 FYEKMQ (reference sequence).